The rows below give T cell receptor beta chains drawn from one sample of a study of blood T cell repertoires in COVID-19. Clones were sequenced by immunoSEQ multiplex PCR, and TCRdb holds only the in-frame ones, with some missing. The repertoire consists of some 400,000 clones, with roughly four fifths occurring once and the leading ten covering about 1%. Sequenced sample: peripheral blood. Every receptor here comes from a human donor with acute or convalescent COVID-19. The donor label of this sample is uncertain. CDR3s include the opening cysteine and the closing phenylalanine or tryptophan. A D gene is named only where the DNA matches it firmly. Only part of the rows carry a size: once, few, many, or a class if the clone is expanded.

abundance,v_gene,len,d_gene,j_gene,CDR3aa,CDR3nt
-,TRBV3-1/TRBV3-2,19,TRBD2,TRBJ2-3,CASSQERTSGGPYTDTQYF,TGTGCCAGCAGCCAAGAGAGGACTAGCGGGGGCCCATACACAGATACGCAGTATTTT
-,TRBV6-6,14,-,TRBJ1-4,CASSSTSTNEKLFF,TGTGCCAGCAGTTCGACATCAACTAATGAAAAACTGTTTTTT
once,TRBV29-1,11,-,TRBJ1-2,CSVLREVIISF,TGCAGCGTGTTGCGGGAGGTAATAATCAGCTTC
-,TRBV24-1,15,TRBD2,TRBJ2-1,CATSDLAGGPNEQFF,TGTGCCACCAGTGATCTAGCGGGGGGGCCGAATGAGCAGTTCTTC
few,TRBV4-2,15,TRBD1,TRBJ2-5,CASSHLGQGQETQYF,TGTGCCAGCAGCCACTTGGGACAGGGCCAAGAGACCCAGTACTTC
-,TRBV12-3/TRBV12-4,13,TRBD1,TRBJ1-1,CASITQGDAEAFF,TGTGCCAGCATAACGCAGGGGGACGCTGAAGCTTTCTTT
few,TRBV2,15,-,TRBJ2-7,CASNSVGVSFGEQYF,TGTGCCAGCAACTCCGTCGGGGTTAGTTTCGGCGAGCAGTACTTC
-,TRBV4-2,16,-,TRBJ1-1,CASTPSAGARSTEAFF,TGTGCCAGCACCCCATCGGCAGGGGCGCGGAGTACTGAAGCTTTCTTT
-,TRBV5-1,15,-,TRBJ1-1,CASSPIPGGNTEAFF,TGCGCCAGCAGCCCGATTCCCGGGGGGAACACTGAAGCTTTCTTT
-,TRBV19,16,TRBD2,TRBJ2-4,CASSIAGRETKNIQYF,TGTGCCAGTAGTATTGCCGGGAGGGAAACCAAAAACATTCAGTACTTC
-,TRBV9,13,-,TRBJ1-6,CASSVGTPAPLHF,TGTGCCAGCAGCGTAGGGACACCCGCGCCCCTCCACTTT
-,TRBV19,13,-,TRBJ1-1,CASSAIPGTEAFF,TGTGCCAGTAGCGCGATCCCGGGCACTGAAGCTTTCTTT
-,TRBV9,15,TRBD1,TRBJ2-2,CASSPGTGQTGELFF,TGTGCCAGCAGCCCCGGGACAGGGCAGACCGGGGAGCTGTTTTTT
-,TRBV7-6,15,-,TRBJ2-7,CASSLTGPYSYEQYF,TGTGCCAGCAGCTTAACAGGCCCATACTCCTACGAGCAGTACTTC
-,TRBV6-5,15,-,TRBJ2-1,CASRLVPLSYNEQFF,TGTGCCAGCAGATTAGTGCCCCTCTCCTACAATGAGCAGTTCTTC
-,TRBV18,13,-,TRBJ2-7,CASSKIQGYEQYF,TGTGCCAGCTCAAAAATACAGGGCTACGAGCAGTACTTC
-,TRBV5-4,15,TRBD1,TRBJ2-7,CASSVRQGSLSEQYF,TGTGCCAGCAGCGTACGACAGGGTAGTCTCTCCGAGCAGTACTTC
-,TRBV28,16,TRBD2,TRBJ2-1,CASSLGAGGSYNEQFF,TGTGCCAGCAGTTTAGGAGCGGGGGGCTCCTACAATGAGCAGTTCTTC
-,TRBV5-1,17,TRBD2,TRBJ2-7,CASSLWGTSGVSYEQYF,TGCGCCAGCAGCTTGTGGGGAACTAGCGGGGTCTCCTACGAGCAGTACTTC
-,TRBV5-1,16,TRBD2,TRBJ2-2,CASSPGLAGDTGELFF,TGCGCCAGCAGCCCGGGACTAGCGGGTGACACCGGGGAGCTGTTTTTT
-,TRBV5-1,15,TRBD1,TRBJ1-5,CASSFTGEGNQPQHF,TGCGCCAGCAGCTTTACAGGGGAAGGCAATCAGCCCCAGCATTTT
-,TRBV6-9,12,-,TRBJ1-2,CASSLQSYGYTF,TGTGCCAGCAGTTTACAGTCCTATGGCTACACCTTC